This T cell receptor (beta chain) was identified in a study of graft-versus-host responses after intestinal transplantation (dated by TCRdb to the early 2020s). Context from the whole study: The transplants that recipients received were multivisceral, liver-intestinal, or isolated intestinal. A peak of at least 4% donor T cells among recipient peripheral blood mononuclear cells was the definition used for donor T cell macrochimerism. Every recipient was given anti-thymocyte globulin induction, then maintenance tacrolimus and steroids for around three years. Alloreactive clones were identified by sequencing pre-transplant mixed lymphocyte reaction products and comparing these products with unstimulated pre-transplant donor and recipient T cells. A cohort of roughly 25 intestinal transplant recipients, including one retransplant, was enrolled, and a few patients lacking pretransplant specimens were excluded. Samples from a few later patients were sequenced in-house on an Illumina MiSeq with MiXCR processing rather than by the commercial service. Bulk TCR-beta CDR3 sequencing was used to track graft-versus-host and host-versus-graft alloreactive T cell clones in the graft, circulation and bone marrow after intestinal transplantation. Summary of the overall study and its limitations: GvH clones were detected in recipient bone marrow, and some of these GvH clones were observed earlier in ileal mucosa or blood, consistent with an intestinal mucosal origin. Early after transplant, declines in HvG clones were associated with peak levels of circulating GvH clones. In the allografts of patients with donor T cell macrochimerism, GvH to HvG T cell clonal ratios were high. The relatively low number and heterogeneity of intestinal transplant patients limited the conclusions.

As to this clone: Its cognate antigen has yet to be identified. Qualities for individual bases were not recorded, and no much larger clone is one base off.

Blood samples were collected up to 4 times in the first month after transplant and then at least monthly when available. The germline V gene supplies CDR1 SGHVS and CDR2 FNYEAQ. V is shortened by 1 base, J by 6 bases, and the region joining them spans 18 bases. The CDR3 covers 16 residues, taking in both the cysteine and the phenylalanine. The entry retains the CDR3 DNA only, 48 bases that are in frame from base 1. The library was produced with the immunoSEQ multiplex PCR assay. High-throughput TCR-beta CDR3 sequencing of genomic DNA from most patients was performed by Adaptive Biotechnologies. The authors' analysis ran thus. TCR sequencing data were retrieved from Adaptive's ImmunoSEQ software for 15 to 20 patients, whereas three other patients were processed with MiXCR and VDJtools. Because the origin of CDR3 nucleotide sequences shared between donor and recipient could not be assigned, those sequences were removed. To be classed as alloreactive, a clone needed at least 2-fold expansion over unstimulated cells and a minimum CFSE-low frequency of 0.002% (template counts) or 0.001% (read counts). Clones detected in sequenced pre-transplant spleen, lymph node, or MLR CFSE-low populations of the donor or recipient were defined as mappable. Cumulative frequency of alloreactive clones was calculated as a percentage of all sequences weighted by copy number. Held by TCRdb, this immuneACCESS table contains in-frame sequences only and omits some clones. Under half of the omission traces to an unresolved V gene where checked; the cause of the rest is unknown. V and J calls and clone size follow that table, whereas D and trimming were derived from the DNA. In all, the sample holds 40,000 or so clones, and more than 85% of those were seen once. 3.5% to 4% of the sample lies in the top ten.

The sequence came from a human patient who received an intestinal transplant, so some T cells may come from the graft donor. The sequence is built from TRBV7-6 and TRBJ2-5; tentative D gene TRBD2, with 7 bases matching. Here the sequenced sample was PBMCs, taken 700 to 850 days after intestinal transplantation. In nucleotide form, the sequence is TGTGCCAGCAGCTTAGGGTTGAGGGGGGGCAGAAAGACCCAGTACTTC. This yields the protein CASSLGLRGGRKTQYF.